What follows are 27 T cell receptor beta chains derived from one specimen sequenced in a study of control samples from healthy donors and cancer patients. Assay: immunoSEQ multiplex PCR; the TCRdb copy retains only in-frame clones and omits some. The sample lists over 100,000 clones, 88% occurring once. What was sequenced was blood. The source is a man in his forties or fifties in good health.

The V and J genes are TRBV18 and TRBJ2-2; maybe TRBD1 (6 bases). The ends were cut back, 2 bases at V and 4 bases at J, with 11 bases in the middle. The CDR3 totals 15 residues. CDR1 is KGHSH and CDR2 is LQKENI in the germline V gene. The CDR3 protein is CASSPAGTFTGELFF. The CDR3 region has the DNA TGTGCCAGCTCACCAGCAGGGACATTCACCGGGGAGCTGTTTTTT.

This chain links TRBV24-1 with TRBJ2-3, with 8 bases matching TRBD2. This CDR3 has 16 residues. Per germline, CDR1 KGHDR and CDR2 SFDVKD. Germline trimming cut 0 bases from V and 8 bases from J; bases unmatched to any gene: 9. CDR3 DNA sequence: TGTGCCACCAGTGATTTGCAAGGGACTAGTTTTTCTACGCAGTATTTT. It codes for CATSDLQGTSFSTQYF.

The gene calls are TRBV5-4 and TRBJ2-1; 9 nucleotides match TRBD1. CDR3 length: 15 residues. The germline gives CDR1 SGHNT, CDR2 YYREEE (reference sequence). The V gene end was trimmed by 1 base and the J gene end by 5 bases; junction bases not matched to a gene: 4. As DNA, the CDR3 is TGTGCCAGCAGCTTGTTTTGGACAGGGGACAATGAGCAGTTCTTC. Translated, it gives CASSLFWTGDNEQFF.

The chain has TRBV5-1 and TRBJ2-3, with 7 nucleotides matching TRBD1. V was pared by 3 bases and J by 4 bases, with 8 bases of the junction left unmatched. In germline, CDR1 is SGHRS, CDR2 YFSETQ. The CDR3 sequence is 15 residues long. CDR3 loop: CASSWGQPAADTQYF. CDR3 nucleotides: TGCGCCAGCAGCTGGGGACAGCCCGCCGCAGATACGCAGTATTTT.

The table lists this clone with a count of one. The CDR3 bases are TGCGCCAGCAGCACCCAGCCAACTAATGAAAAACTGTTTTTT. Translation: CASSTQPTNEKLFF. V is TRBV5-1 and J is TRBJ1-4, with unresolved D. Deletions cut 4 bases from V and 0 bases from J, with 7 bases between. Germline V gene data show CDR1 as SGHRS and CDR2 as YFSETQ. This CDR3 region has 14 residues.

CDR3 in amino acids: CASSQDLVRGAKGTGELFF. CDR3 DNA: TGCGCCAGCAGCCAGGACTTAGTGAGGGGCGCCAAGGGAACCGGGGAGCTGTTTTTT. The V and J genes are TRBV4-3 and TRBJ2-2, with D possibly being TRBD1 or TRBD2 (5 bases each). This CDR3 has 19 amino acids. Trimming left V 3 bases short and J 5 bases short, with 25 bases between. The germline CDR1 and CDR2 sequences are LGHNA and YSLEER.

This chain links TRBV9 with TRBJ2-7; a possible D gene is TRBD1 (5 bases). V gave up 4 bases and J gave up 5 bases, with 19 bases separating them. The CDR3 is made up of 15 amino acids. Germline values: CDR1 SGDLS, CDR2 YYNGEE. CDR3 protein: CASSPTNRQGDEQYF. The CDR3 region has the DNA TGTGCCAGCAGCCCCACGAACCGCCAGGGTGACGAGCAGTACTTC.

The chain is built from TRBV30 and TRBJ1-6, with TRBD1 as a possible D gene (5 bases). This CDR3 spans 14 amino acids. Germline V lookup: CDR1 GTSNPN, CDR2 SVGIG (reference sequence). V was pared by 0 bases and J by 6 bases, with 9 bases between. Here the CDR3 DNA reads TGTGCCTGGAGTGTGCGGCAGGGTAATTCACCCCTCCACTTT. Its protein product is CAWSVRQGNSPLHF.

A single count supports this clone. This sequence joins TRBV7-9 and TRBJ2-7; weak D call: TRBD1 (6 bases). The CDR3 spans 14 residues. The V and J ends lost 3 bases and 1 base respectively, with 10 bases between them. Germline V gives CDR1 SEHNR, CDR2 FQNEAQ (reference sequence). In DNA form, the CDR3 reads TGTGCCAGCAGCTTTTCAACAGGGTCCTACGAGCAGTACTTC. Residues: CASSFSTGSYEQYF.

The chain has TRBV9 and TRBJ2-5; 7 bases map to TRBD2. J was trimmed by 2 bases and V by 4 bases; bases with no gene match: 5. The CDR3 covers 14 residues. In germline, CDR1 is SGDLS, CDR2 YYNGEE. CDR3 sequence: CASSPSGAQETQYF. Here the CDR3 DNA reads TGTGCCAGCAGCCCAAGCGGGGCACAAGAGACCCAGTACTTC. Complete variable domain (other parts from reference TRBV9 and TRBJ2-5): DSGVTQTPKHLITATGQRVTLRCSPRSGDLSVYWYQQSLDQGLQFLIQYYNGEERAKGNILERFSAQQFPDLHSELNLSSLELGDSALYFCASSPSGAQETQYFGPGTRLLVL.

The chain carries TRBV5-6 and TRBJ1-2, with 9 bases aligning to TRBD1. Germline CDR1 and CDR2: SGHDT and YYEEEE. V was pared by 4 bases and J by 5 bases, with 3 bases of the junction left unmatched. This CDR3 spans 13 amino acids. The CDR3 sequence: CASSKGQGYGYTF. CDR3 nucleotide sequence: TGTGCCAGCAGCAAAGGACAGGGGTATGGCTACACCTTC. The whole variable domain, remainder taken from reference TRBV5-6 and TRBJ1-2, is DAGVTQSPTHLIKTRGQQVTLRCSPKSGHDTVSWYQQALGQGPQFIFQYYEEEERQRGNFPDRFSGHQFPNYSSELNVNALLLGDSALYLCASSKGQGYGYTFGSGTRLTVV.

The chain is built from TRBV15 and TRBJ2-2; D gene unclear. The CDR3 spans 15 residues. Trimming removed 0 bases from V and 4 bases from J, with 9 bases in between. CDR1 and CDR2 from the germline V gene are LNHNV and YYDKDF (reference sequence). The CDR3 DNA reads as TGTGCCACCAGCAGAGACCGAAGCCTCACCGGGGAGCTGTTTTTT. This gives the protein CATSRDRSLTGELFF.

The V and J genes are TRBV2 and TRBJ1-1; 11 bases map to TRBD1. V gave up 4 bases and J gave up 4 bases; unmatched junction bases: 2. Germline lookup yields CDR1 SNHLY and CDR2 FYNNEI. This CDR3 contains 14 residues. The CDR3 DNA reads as TGTGCCAGCAGTGGGACAGGGGGCTCCACTGAAGCTTTCTTT. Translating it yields CASSGTGGSTEAFF.

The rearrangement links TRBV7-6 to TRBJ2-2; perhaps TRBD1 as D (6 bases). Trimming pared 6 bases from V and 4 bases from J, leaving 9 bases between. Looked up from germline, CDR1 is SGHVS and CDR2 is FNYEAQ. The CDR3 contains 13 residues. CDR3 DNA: TGTGCCAGCAGGGCAGGGGTCACCGGGGAGCTGTTTTTT. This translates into CASRAGVTGELFF. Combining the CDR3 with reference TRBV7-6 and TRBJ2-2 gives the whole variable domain GAGVSQSPRYKVTKRGQDVALRCDPISGHVSLYWYRQALGQGPEFLTYFNYEAQQDKSGLPNDRFSAERPEGSISTLTIQRTEQRDSAMYRCASRAGVTGELFFGEGSRLTVL.

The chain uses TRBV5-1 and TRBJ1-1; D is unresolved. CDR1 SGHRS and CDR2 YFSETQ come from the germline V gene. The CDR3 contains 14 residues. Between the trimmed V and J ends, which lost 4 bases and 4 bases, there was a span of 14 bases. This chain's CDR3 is CASSLTVGSTEAFF. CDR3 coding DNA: TGCGCCAGCAGCCTGACGGTTGGGAGCACTGAAGCTTTCTTT.

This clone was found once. CDR3 nucleotides: TGTGCCAGCAGCATTCCAGGGGGCCCCGCAGTTGGAGATACGCAGTATTTT. Translation gives CASSIPGGPAVGDTQYF. This chain uses TRBV7-2 with TRBJ2-3, with TRBD1 matching over 8 bases. The CDR3 spans 17 residues. Germline V gives CDR1 SGHTA, CDR2 FQGNSA. V shed 5 bases, J shed 5 bases, and the junction held 15 bases outside the gene matches.

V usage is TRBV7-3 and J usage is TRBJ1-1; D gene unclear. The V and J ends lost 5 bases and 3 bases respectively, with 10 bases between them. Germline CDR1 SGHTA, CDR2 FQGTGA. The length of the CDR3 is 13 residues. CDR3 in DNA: TGTGCCAGCAGCAGCGGGGTGGACACTGAAGCTTTCTTT. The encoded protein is CASSSGVDTEAFF.

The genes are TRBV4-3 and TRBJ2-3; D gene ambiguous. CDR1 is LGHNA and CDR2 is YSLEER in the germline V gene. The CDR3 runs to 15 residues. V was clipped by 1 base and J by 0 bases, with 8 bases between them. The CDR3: CASSQVVHSTDTQYF. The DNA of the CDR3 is TGCGCCAGCAGCCAAGTTGTTCACAGCACAGATACGCAGTATTTT.

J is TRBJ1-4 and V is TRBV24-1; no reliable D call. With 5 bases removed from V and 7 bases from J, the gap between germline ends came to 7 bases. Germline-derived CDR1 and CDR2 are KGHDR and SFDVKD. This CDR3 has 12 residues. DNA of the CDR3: TGTGCCACCAGTGGTACCGGTGAAAAACTGTTTTTT. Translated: CATSGTGEKLFF.

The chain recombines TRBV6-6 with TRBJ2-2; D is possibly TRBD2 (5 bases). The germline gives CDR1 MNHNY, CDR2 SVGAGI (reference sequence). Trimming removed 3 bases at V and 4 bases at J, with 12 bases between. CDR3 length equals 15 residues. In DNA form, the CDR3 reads TGTGCCAGCAGTTATAACCCTAGCCCCACCGGGGAGCTGTTTTTT. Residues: CASSYNPSPTGELFF.

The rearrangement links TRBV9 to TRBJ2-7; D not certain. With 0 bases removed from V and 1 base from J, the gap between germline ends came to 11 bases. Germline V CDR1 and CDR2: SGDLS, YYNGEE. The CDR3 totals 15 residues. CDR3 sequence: CASSVGQSTSYEQYF. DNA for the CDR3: TGTGCCAGCAGCGTAGGGCAGTCAACGTCCTACGAGCAGTACTTC.

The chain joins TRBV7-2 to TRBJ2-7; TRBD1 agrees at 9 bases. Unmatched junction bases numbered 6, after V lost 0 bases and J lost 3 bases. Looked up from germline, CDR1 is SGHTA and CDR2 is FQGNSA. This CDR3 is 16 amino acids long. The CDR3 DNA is TGTGCCAGCAGCTTAGCCGGGACAGGGTCTAGCTACGAGCAGTACTTC. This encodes CASSLAGTGSSYEQYF.

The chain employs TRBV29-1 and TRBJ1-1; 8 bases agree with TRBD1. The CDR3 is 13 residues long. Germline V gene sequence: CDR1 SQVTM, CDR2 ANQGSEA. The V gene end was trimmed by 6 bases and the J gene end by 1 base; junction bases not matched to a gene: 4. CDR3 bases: TGCAGCGTCTCTGACAGGGGGAACACTGAAGCTTTCTTT. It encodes CSVSDRGNTEAFF.

The CDR3 here is CASSPSQGVVKNIQYF. CDR3 coding DNA: TGCGCCAGCAGCCCCTCACAGGGGGTAGTCAAAAACATTCAGTACTTC. The chain couples TRBV5-1 to TRBJ2-4; 8 bases align to TRBD1. The V and J ends lost 4 bases and 3 bases, in that order; junction bases with no gene match: 9. CDR1 is SGHRS, CDR2 YFSETQ, per germline. This CDR3 contains 16 residues. The whole variable domain, filled in from reference TRBV5-1 and TRBJ2-4, reads KAGVTQTPRYLIKTRGQQVTLSCSPISGHRSVSWYQQTPGQGLQFLFEYFSETQRNKGNFPGRFSGRQFSNSRSEMNVSTLELGDSALYLCASSPSQGVVKNIQYFGAGTRLSVL.

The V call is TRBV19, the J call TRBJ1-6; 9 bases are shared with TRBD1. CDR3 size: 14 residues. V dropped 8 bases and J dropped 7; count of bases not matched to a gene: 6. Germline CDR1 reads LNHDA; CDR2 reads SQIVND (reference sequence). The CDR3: CASGTTGGNSPLHF. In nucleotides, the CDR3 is TGTGCCAGTGGAACGACAGGGGGGAATTCACCCCTCCACTTT.

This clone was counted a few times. The CDR3 coding sequence is TGTGCCAGCACAGCAGGCGAATTTTCACCCCTCCACTTT. It encodes CASTAGEFSPLHF. The chain joins TRBV6-5 to TRBJ1-6; the D is unclear. The CDR3 contains 13 residues. Trimming cost V 7 bases and J 9 bases, with 13 bases left between them. CDR1 is MNHEY, CDR2 SVGAGI, per germline.

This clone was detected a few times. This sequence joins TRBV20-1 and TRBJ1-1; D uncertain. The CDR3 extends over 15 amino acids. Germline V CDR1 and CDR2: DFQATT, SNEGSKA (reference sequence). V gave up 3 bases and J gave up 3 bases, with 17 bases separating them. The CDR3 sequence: CSASAGSQRDTEAFF. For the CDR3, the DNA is TGCAGTGCTAGTGCAGGCTCCCAAAGGGACACTGAAGCTTTCTTT.